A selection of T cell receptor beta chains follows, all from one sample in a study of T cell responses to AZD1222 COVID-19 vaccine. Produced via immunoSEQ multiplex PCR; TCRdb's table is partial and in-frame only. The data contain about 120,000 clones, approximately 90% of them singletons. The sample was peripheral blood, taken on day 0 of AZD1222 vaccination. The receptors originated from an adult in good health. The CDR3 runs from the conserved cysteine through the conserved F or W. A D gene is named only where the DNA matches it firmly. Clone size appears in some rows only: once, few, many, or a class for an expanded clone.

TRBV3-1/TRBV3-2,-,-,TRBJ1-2,TGTGCCAGCAGCCCGCACCTCCGGGGCTATGGCTACACCTTC,CASSPHLRGYGYTF
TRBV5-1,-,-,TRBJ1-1,TGCGCCAGCAGCCCGTGGGCTACCGGATTGAACACTGAAGCTTTCTTT,CASSPWATGLNTEAFF
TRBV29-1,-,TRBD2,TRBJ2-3,TGCAGCGCCGGACTAGATACAGATACGCAGTATTTT,CSAGLDTDTQYF
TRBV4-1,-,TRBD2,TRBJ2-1,TGCGCCAGCAGCCACCCGGGACTAGCGGGGGGTGGTGAGCAGTTCTTC,CASSHPGLAGGGEQFF
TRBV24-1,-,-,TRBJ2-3,TGTGCCACCAGTGTCACAGGCACAGATACGCAGTATTTT,CATSVTGTDTQYF
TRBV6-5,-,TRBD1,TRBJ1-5,TGTGCCAGCAGGAGTGGACAGGGAGGACAGCCCCAGCATTTT,CASRSGQGGQPQHF
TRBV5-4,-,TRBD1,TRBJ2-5,TGTGCCAGCAGCCCCGGGACAGGGGGCCTTTTGTACCAAGAGACCCAGTACTTC,CASSPGTGGLLYQETQYF
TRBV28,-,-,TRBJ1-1,TGTGCCAGCAGTTCCCGATCAGCTTTCTTT,CASSSRSAFF
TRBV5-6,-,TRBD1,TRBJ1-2,TGTGCCAGCAGAAAAAGAGTGACAGGGGAAGATGGCTACACCTTC,CASRKRVTGEDGYTF
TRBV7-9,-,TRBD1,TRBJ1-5,TGTGCCAGCAGCTCAACCGGGACAGGGGGAAGCAATCAGCCCCAGCATTTT,CASSSTGTGGSNQPQHF
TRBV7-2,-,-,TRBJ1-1,TGTGCCAGCAGCTTGGTTCCGTTGAGTGAAGCTTTCTTT,CASSLVPLSEAFF
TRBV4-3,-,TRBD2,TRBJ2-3,TGCGCCAGCAGCCAAGGACTAGCGGGCACTAGCACAGATACGCAGTATTTT,CASSQGLAGTSTDTQYF
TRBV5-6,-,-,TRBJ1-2,TGTGCCAGCAGCTTGGATTTTTTAGATGGCTACACCTTC,CASSLDFLDGYTF
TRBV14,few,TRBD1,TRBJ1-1,TGTGCCAGCAGCCAAAAGAGGGACAGCTGGCAGGAGGGCTCCTACACTGAAGCTTTCTTT,CASSQKRDSWQEGSYTEAFF
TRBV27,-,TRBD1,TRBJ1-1,TGTGCCAGCAGTCCCTGGGACAGGGGGCTCACTGAAGCTTTCTTT,CASSPWDRGLTEAFF
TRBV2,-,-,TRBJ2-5,TGTGCCAGCAGTGACGGGGTTCGAGAGACCCAGTACTTC,CASSDGVRETQYF